This T cell receptor (beta chain) was documented in a study of Graves' ophthalmopathy and Graves' hyperthyroidism. This clonotype was observed many times. Germline V lookup: CDR1 ENHRY, CDR2 SYGVKD. This CDR3 is 14 amino acids long. V lost 10 bases to trimming and J lost 6 bases, with 21 bases between them. As the template, RNA transcripts were used to amplify TCR beta CDR3 regions. RT-PCR was first run with HTBI primers, then multiplex PCR in a second round. TCRdb reprocessed the multiplex PCR reads via MiXCR and lists one record per CDR3 protein. The sample contains about 550,000 distinct CDR3 sequences, less than 40% of which appear only once. Diagnosis relied on clinical symptoms, serum thyroxine, TRAb, thyroid ultrasound and orbital computed tomography.

This receptor was identified in an adult man with Graves' hyperthyroidism. The J gene is TRBJ2-5, the V gene TRBV10-3, with D possibly TRBD1 on 6 matching bases. The sequenced sample consisted of peripheral blood or thyroid tissue (not recorded which). The CDR3 sequence: CASQDRPPQQTQYF. CDR3 nucleotide sequence: TGTGCCAGCCAGGACAGACCTCCCCAGCAGACCCAGTACTTC.